This T cell receptor (beta chain) was captured by sequencing in a study of blood T cell repertoires in COVID-19 (dated by TCRdb to the early 2020s). For the study in its entirety: Samples from collaborators originated in the United States, Italy and Spain and spanned both the acute and convalescent phases of COVID-19. The repertoires were released in a freely available public database meant as a resource for research on the immune response to SARS-CoV-2. The material from the prospective study consisted of cDNA or gDNA derived from T cells, B-cell-depleted T cells, or PBMCs. Subjects who had been exposed to COVID-19, were actively infected with it, or had recovered from it provided the deeply sampled blood TCRbeta repertoires that made up the dataset. HLA class I and class II types, where available, came from metadata supplied by the sample provider rather than from assay-based typing. The samples were drawn from two sources: the first 160 participants of the ongoing ImmuneRACE study, and about 1,300 subjects contributed by 6 global collaborators. The sample metadata nearly always contained a de-identified subject ID, COVID-19 status, age in years and sex. Results the study describes overall, beyond this receptor: The amount of clinical and demographic metadata varied by source and participant and was provided uncurated.

TCRbeta CDR3 regions were amplified from genomic DNA by means of the immunoSEQ Assay, a bias-controlled multiplex PCR. Per the authors' processing: The number of nucleated cells in each sample was estimated from the amplification of reference gene primers within the assay. Sequence reads were collapsed and filtered to measure the absolute abundance of every unique TCRbeta CDR3 rearrangement. For each sample, productive Simpson clonality was calculated as the square root of Simpson's diversity index over productive rearrangements. This is the immuneACCESS table as TCRdb keeps it, with only in-frame sequences that have V and J called. A part of the clones is gone; compared with another copy, unresolved V genes explain less than half, and the rest is unexplained. The V and J calls and clone size come from that table; D and trimming were worked out from the DNA. The sample table holds fewer than 30,000 clones, of which 80% to 90% were seen once. The ten largest clones add up to 8% to 9.5% of the sample.

A remark on this clone: Its antigen remains undetermined. Base qualities are not recorded, but no much larger clone differs from it by a single base.

CDR1 is given as MNHEY and CDR2 as SMNVEV, both from the germline V gene (reference sequence). From the cysteine up to the phenylalanine, the CDR3 has a length of 14 residues. Only CDR3 DNA remains: 42 bases, in frame from the first base. V ends up 4 bases short and J 8 bases short, with an unmatched junction base count of 9. Each collaborating institution followed its own protocols to collect whole blood in K2EDTA tubes. For TCRbeta analysis, collaborator samples were shipped as frozen whole blood, as isolated PBMCs, or as DNA extracted from either sample type. This receptor chain uses TRBV27 and TRBJ1-1; TRBD1 agrees with 8 junctional bases. The sequence was obtained from a man in his fifties or sixties with active COVID-19. Sequenced sample: peripheral blood. The nucleotides read TGTGCCAGCAGTTCCATCGACAGGGGCGGGGAAGCTTTCTTT. Translated, it reads CASSSIDRGGEAFF.